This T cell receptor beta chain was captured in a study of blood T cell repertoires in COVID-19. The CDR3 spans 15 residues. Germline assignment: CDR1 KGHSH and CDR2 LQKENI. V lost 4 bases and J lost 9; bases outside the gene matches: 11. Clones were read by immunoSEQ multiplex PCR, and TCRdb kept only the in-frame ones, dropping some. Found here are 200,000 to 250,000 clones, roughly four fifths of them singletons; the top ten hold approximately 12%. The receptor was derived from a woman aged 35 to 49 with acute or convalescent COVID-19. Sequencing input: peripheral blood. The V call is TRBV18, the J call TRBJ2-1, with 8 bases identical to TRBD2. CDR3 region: CASSLDRAGVAEQFF. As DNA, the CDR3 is TGTGCCAGCTCACTGGACCGAGCGGGAGTGGCTGAGCAGTTCTTC.